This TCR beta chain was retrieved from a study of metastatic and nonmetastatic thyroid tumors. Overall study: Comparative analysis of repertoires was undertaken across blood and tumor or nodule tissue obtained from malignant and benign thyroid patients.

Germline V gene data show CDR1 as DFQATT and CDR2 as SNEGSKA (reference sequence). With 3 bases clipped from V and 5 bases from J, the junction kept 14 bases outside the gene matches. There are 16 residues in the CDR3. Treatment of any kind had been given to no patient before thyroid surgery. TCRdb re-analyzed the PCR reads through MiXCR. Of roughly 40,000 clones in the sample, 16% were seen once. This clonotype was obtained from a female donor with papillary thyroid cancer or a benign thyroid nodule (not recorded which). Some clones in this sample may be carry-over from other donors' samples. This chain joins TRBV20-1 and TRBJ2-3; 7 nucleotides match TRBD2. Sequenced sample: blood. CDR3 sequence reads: CSASPSSGIALDTQYF. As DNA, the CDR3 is TGCAGTGCTAGCCCCTCTAGCGGTATAGCCCTAGATACGCAGTATTTT.